A single sample gave rise to the 26 T cell receptor beta chains below, sequenced in a study of blood T cell repertoires in COVID-19. Sequenced by immunoSEQ multiplex PCR; TCRdb stores in-frame clones only, minus some. The data show about 250,000 clones, almost 85% seen once. The sequenced sample was PBMCs or T cells enriched from blood (not recorded which). The receptors shown here come from a woman between 50 and 59 years old with acute COVID-19.

This chain connects TRBV6-5 to TRBJ1-2, with 9 bases matching TRBD1. Germline CDR1 and CDR2: MNHEY and SVGAGI. The V segment lost 4 bases and the J segment 5 bases; nucleotides outside the gene matches: 5. This CDR3 region has 14 residues. The CDR3 loop is CASSSTGGRYGYTF. CDR3 sequence (DNA): TGTGCCAGCAGTTCTACAGGGGGCAGGTATGGCTACACCTTC.

The chain is built from TRBV3-1 (or the pseudogene TRBV3-2) and TRBJ1-1; D is possibly TRBD1 (5 bases). The CDR3 is made up of 13 amino acids. Germline V gene lookup returns CDR1 LGHDT and CDR2 YNNKEL (reference sequence). Trimming shortened V by 8 bases and J by 5 bases, and 15 bases separated the two germline ends. DNA of the CDR3: TGTGCCAGCTCCTCAGGGATTGGAACTGAAGCTTTCTTT. Amino acids: CASSSGIGTEAFF.

This chain joins TRBV11-2 and TRBJ2-7; tentative D call: TRBD2 (7 bases). CDR3 size: 14 residues. Germline loops: CDR1 SGHAT, CDR2 FQNNGV. V was trimmed by 5 bases and J by 3 bases, leaving 14 bases between them. The CDR3 coding sequence is TGTGCCAGCAGCCGAACAGGGAGGGGCTACGAGCAGTACTTC. It is translated as CASSRTGRGYEQYF.

This chain links TRBV5-4 with TRBJ1-2; D gene uncertain. The V gene's germline CDR1 is SGHNT and CDR2 YYREEE (reference sequence). Trimming stripped 0 bases from V and 2 bases from J, with 17 bases between. The length of the CDR3 is 17 residues. The chain's CDR3 is CASSLDLTNLRNYGYTF. Here the CDR3 DNA reads TGTGCCAGCAGCTTGGATCTTACCAATCTGAGGAACTATGGCTACACCTTC.

The rearrangement uses TRBV5-4 and TRBJ1-1; D is unresolved. The CDR3 runs 13 residues. V was shortened by 3 bases and J by 3 bases, with 9 bases between the two germline ends. Looked up from germline, CDR1 is SGHNT and CDR2 is YYREEE (reference sequence). CDR3 loop: CASSSAGYTEAFF. As DNA, the CDR3 is TGTGCCAGCAGCTCCGCGGGGTACACTGAAGCTTTCTTT.

V and J are TRBV7-2 and TRBJ1-5, with D maybe TRBD1 (6 bases). Germline lookup yields CDR1 SGHTA and CDR2 FQGNSA. The V end was cut by 3 bases, the J end by 5 bases, with 14 bases between. This CDR3 comprises 15 residues. CDR3 coding DNA: TGTGCCAGCAGCTTTTCCCGGACAGCCGATCAGCCCCAGCATTTT. Translated, it gives CASSFSRTADQPQHF.

The gene calls are TRBV13 and TRBJ2-1; D is ambiguous. The CDR3 is 15 residues long. Germline CDR1 PRHDT, CDR2 FYEKMQ (reference sequence). The ends were cut back, 3 bases at V and 3 bases at J, with 12 bases in the middle. The CDR3 is CASSFNGRSYNEQFF. The CDR3 nucleotides are TGTGCCAGCAGCTTTAATGGAAGGAGCTACAATGAGCAGTTCTTC.

The V call is TRBV14, the J call TRBJ2-5, with TRBD2 matching 7 bases. The CDR3 contains 14 residues. Germline trimming cut 6 bases from V and 2 bases from J; bases unmatched to any gene: 6. Germline-derived CDR1 and CDR2 are SGHDN and FVKESK. CDR3 coding DNA: TGTGCCAGCAGAAGCCGGGACTATCAAGAGACCCAGTACTTC. Amino acid sequence: CASRSRDYQETQYF.

This chain links TRBV12-5 with TRBJ1-1; 7 bases map to TRBD1. Trimming took 4 bases from V and 1 from J; bases not matched to a gene: 6. This CDR3 spans 15 amino acids. The germline V gene has CDR1 LGHNT and CDR2 FRNRAP. CDR3 nucleotide sequence: TGTGCTAGTGGTTCCTACAGGACAGGGAACACTGAAGCTTTCTTT. Protein: CASGSYRTGNTEAFF.

This clone was counted a single time. V is TRBV5-5 and J is TRBJ1-2; D might be TRBD1 (6 bases). Trimming shortened V by 5 bases and J by 0 bases, and 17 bases separated the two germline ends. The CDR3 has 16 residues. CDR1 is SGHKS, CDR2 YYEKEE, per germline (reference sequence). The CDR3 loop is CASSPGTPNTNYGYTF. The CDR3 nucleotides read TGTGCCAGCAGTCCCGGGACACCCAATACTAACTATGGCTACACCTTC.

This clone was seen a few times. V gene TRBV2 combines with J gene TRBJ1-1; D is undetermined. The germline gives CDR1 SNHLY, CDR2 FYNNEI. Trimming removed 7 bases from V and 0 bases from J, with 9 bases in between. The CDR3 sequence is 13 residues long. The CDR3: CASTRPLNTEAFF. In DNA form, the CDR3 reads TGTGCCAGCACCAGGCCCTTGAACACTGAAGCTTTCTTT. Combining the CDR3 with reference TRBV2 and TRBJ1-1 gives the whole variable domain EPEVTQTPSHQVTQMGQEVILRCVPISNHLYFYWYRQILGQKVEFLVSFYNNEISEKSEIFDDQFSVERPDGSNFTLKIRSTKLEDSAMYFCASTRPLNTEAFFGQGTRLTVV.

The V gene is TRBV7-8, the J gene TRBJ1-2, with 7 bases fitting TRBD1. From germline, CDR1 is SGHVS and CDR2 FQNEAQ. The length of the CDR3 is 15 residues. The J segment lost 1 base and the V segment lost 8 bases, leaving 10 bases of the junction unmatched. The CDR3 region is CASGPQTGLNYGYTF. DNA for the CDR3: TGTGCCAGCGGACCACAGACAGGGCTTAACTATGGCTACACCTTC.

The CDR3 spells CASSQDPAANQPQHF. In DNA, the CDR3 is TGCGCCAGCAGCCAAGATCCGGCAGCGAATCAGCCCCAGCATTTT. The chain couples TRBV4-3 to TRBJ1-5; D is uncertain. Trimming shortened V by 0 bases and J by 4 bases, and 10 bases separated the two germline ends. Per the germline V gene, CDR1 is LGHNA and CDR2 is YSLEER. The CDR3 sequence is 15 residues long.

CDR3 sequence (DNA): TGTGCCAGCAGCTTATCTCCGGGACAGGGGAACTATGGCTACACCTTC. This translates into CASSLSPGQGNYGYTF. The chain carries TRBV7-2 and TRBJ1-2, with TRBD1 matching over 10 bases. The trim removed 2 bases at V and 2 bases at J, leaving 5 bases unmatched. The CDR3 loop spans 16 amino acids. The germline gives CDR1 SGHTA, CDR2 FQGNSA.

The chain combines TRBV30 with TRBJ1-1; unclear D gene. The CDR3 contains 11 residues. Trimming pared 3 bases from V and 2 bases from J, leaving 4 bases between. CDR1 and CDR2 from the germline V gene are GTSNPN and SVGIG (reference sequence). CDR3 in DNA: TGTGCCTGGAGCCTCAACACTGAAGCTTTCTTT. Translated: CAWSLNTEAFF.

The chain carries TRBV19 and TRBJ2-1; a weak D match, TRBD1 (6 bases). V dropped 1 base and J dropped 0 bases, with 10 bases sitting between them. The CDR3 has 16 amino acids. Germline V CDR1 and CDR2: LNHDA, SQIVND (reference sequence). The DNA for the CDR3 is TGTGCCAGTAGTATAGTGGGGGCCAGCTCCTACAATGAGCAGTTCTTC. Translation: CASSIVGASSYNEQFF.

The V gene is TRBV7-9, the J gene TRBJ1-2; the D gene is possibly TRBD1 (6 bases). The germline gives CDR1 SEHNR, CDR2 FQNEAQ (reference sequence). V was clipped by 1 base and J by 4 bases, with 10 bases between them. The CDR3 has 14 residues. For the CDR3, the DNA is TGTGCCAGCAGCTTAGTAACAGGGAGCTATGGCTACACCTTC. Encoded protein: CASSLVTGSYGYTF.

In regard to this clone: Other DNA sequences from this sample encode an identical CDR3 as well. This chain joins TRBV6-5 and TRBJ2-7, with unresolved D. Germline CDR1 is MNHEY and CDR2 is SVGAGI. Trimming left V 0 bases short and J 0 bases short, with 6 bases between. The CDR3 length is 14 residues. The DNA of the CDR3 is TGTGCCAGCAGTTACTCTGGCGGCTCCTACGAGCAGTACTTC. Amino acid sequence: CASSYSGGSYEQYF.

The chain joins TRBV20-1 to TRBJ2-5; the D is unclear. The CDR3 length is 12 residues. Germline CDR1 DFQATT, CDR2 SNEGSKA (reference sequence). V dropped 3 bases and J dropped 2 bases, with 7 bases sitting between them. Here the CDR3 reads CSASWLQETQYF. For the CDR3, the DNA is TGCAGTGCTAGTTGGCTTCAAGAGACCCAGTACTTC.

This clone was recorded only once. The rearrangement joins TRBV7-2 to TRBJ1-5, with a weak D call TRBD1 (6 bases). The CDR3 consists of 13 residues. V lost 5 bases, J lost 7 bases, and 12 bases lay in between. Germline V gene sequence: CDR1 SGHTA, CDR2 FQGNSA. The CDR3 is CASSPGARQPQHF. CDR3 in DNA: TGTGCCAGCAGCCCAGGGGCGCGGCAGCCCCAGCATTTT. Looking up the rest from reference TRBV7-2 and TRBJ1-5 gives the full variable domain: GAGVSQSPSNKVTEKGKDVELRCDPISGHTALYWYRQSLGQGLEFLIYFQGNSAPDKSGLPSDRFSAERTGGSVSTLTIQRTQQEDSAVYLCASSPGARQPQHFGDGTRLSIL.

The chain couples TRBV4-3 to TRBJ1-1; D might be TRBD1 (6 bases). Germline values: CDR1 LGHNA, CDR2 YSLEER. The CDR3 extends over 15 amino acids. Trimming left V 1 base short and J 1 base short, with 10 bases between. As DNA, the CDR3 is TGCGCCAGCAGCCAAGGTCCCAGGGGGAACACTGAAGCTTTCTTT. The encoded protein is CASSQGPRGNTEAFF.

This clone was picked up many times. V is TRBV2 and J is TRBJ1-2; D call uncertain. The CDR3 runs 13 residues. The germline CDR1 and CDR2 sequences are SNHLY and FYNNEI. Deletions cut 7 bases from V and 4 bases from J, with 13 bases between. CDR3 loop: CASKQDQVYGYTF. For the CDR3, the DNA is TGTGCCAGCAAGCAGGATCAGGTCTATGGCTACACCTTC.

This rearrangement joins TRBV5-1 to TRBJ1-1; possibly TRBD1 for D (6 bases). The CDR3 runs to 15 residues. In germline, CDR1 is SGHRS, CDR2 YFSETQ. Between the trimmed V and J ends, which lost 3 bases and 1 base, there was a span of 13 bases. CDR3 DNA: TGCGCCAGCAGCTCGACAGGTTTGGAGAACACTGAAGCTTTCTTT. Its translation is CASSSTGLENTEAFF. The variable domain in full, completed from reference TRBV5-1 and TRBJ1-1, reads KAGVTQTPRYLIKTRGQQVTLSCSPISGHRSVSWYQQTPGQGLQFLFEYFSETQRNKGNFPGRFSGRQFSNSRSEMNVSTLELGDSALYLCASSSTGLENTEAFFGQGTRLTVV.

The CDR3 reads CASSPDRLSGQPQHF. CDR3 nucleotide sequence: TGCGCCAGCAGCCCAGACAGGTTAAGCGGACAGCCCCAGCATTTT. The chain recombines TRBV4-1 with TRBJ1-5, with a weak D call TRBD1 (6 bases). The CDR3 covers 15 residues. Germline V gives CDR1 MGHRA, CDR2 YSYEKL. Trimming shortened V by 4 bases and J by 7 bases, and 17 bases separated the two germline ends.

The chain links TRBV19 to TRBJ2-6; unclear D gene. CDR1 is LNHDA and CDR2 is SQIVND in the germline V gene (reference sequence). CDR3 size: 14 residues. V was pared by 5 bases and J by 0 bases, with 5 bases between. This CDR3 reads CASSDNSGANVLTF. CDR3 DNA: TGTGCCAGTAGTGACAACTCTGGGGCCAACGTCCTGACTTTC.

The table lists this clone with a count of one. The CDR3 sequence is CASSLGQGEGTEAFF. As DNA, the CDR3 is TGTGCCAGCAGCTTGGGACAGGGGGAGGGCACTGAAGCTTTCTTT. The V and J genes are TRBV5-6 and TRBJ1-1; TRBD1 matches at 9 bases. The length of the CDR3 is 15 residues. The V and J ends lost 0 bases and 4 bases, in that order; junction bases with no gene match: 4. Per germline, CDR1 SGHDT and CDR2 YYEEEE.